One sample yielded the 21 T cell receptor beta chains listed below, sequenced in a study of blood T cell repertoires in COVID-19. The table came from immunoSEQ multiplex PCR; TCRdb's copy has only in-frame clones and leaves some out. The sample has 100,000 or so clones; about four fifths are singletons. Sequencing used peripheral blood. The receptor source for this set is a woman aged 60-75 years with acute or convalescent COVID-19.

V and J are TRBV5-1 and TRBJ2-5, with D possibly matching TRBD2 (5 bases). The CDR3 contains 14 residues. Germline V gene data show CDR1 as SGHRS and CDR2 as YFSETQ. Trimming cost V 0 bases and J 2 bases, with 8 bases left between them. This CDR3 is CASSLGTQQETQYF. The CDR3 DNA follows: TGCGCCAGCAGCTTGGGGACTCAACAAGAGACCCAGTACTTC. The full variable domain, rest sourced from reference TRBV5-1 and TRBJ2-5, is KAGVTQTPRYLIKTRGQQVTLSCSPISGHRSVSWYQQTPGQGLQFLFEYFSETQRNKGNFPGRFSGRQFSNSRSEMNVSTLELGDSALYLCASSLGTQQETQYFGPGTRLLVL.

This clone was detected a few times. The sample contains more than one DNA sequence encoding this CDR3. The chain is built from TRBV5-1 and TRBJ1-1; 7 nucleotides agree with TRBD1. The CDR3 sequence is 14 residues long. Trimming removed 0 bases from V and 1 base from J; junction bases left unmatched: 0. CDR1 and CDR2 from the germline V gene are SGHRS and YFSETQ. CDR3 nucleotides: TGCGCCAGCAGCTTGGAGGGGGCGAACACTGAAGCTTTCTTT. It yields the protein CASSLEGANTEAFF.

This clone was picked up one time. This CDR3 is CASSGLAGSNEQYF. The CDR3 nucleotides are TGTGCCAGCAGTGGACTAGCGGGGTCTAACGAGCAGTACTTC. The chain is built from TRBV7-2 and TRBJ2-7; 12 bases align to TRBD2. In germline, CDR1 is SGHTA, CDR2 FQGNSA. The CDR3 extends over 14 amino acids. The trim removed 6 bases at V and 5 bases at J, leaving 5 bases unmatched.

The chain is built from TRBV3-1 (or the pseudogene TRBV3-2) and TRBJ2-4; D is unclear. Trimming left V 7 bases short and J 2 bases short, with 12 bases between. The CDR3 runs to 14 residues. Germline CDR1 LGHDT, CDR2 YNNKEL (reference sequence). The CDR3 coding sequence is TGTGCCAGCACCCTAGAGAGCTCCAAAAACATTCAGTACTTC. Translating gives CASTLESSKNIQYF.

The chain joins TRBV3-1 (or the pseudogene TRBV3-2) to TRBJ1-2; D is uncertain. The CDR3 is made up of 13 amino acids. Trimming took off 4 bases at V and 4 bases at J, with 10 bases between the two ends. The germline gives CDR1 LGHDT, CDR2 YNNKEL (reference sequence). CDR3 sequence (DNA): TGTGCCAGCAGCCGTGGAGAGGGCTATGGCTACACCTTC. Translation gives CASSRGEGYGYTF.

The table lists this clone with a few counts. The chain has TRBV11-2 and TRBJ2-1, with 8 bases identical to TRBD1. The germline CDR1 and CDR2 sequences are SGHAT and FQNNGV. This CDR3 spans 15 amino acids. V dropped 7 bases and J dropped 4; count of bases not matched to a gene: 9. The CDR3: CASTPRTGLYNEQFF. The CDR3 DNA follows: TGTGCCAGCACCCCTAGGACAGGGCTTTACAATGAGCAGTTCTTC.

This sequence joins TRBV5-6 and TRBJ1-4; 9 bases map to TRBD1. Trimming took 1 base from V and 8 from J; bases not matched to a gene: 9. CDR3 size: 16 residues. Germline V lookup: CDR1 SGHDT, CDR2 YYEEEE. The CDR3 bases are TGTGCCAGCAGCTTGTTTCCTGGACAGGGGATAGAAAAACTGTTTTTT. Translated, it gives CASSLFPGQGIEKLFF. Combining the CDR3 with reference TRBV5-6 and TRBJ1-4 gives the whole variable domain DAGVTQSPTHLIKTRGQQVTLRCSPKSGHDTVSWYQQALGQGPQFIFQYYEEEERQRGNFPDRFSGHQFPNYSSELNVNALLLGDSALYLCASSLFPGQGIEKLFFGSGTQLSVL.

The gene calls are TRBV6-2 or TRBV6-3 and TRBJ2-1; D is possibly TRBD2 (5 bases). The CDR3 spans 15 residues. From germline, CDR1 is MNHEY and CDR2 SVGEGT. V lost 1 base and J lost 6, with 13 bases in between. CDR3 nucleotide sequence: TGTGCCAGCAGTTACTACGTAGGACTCGCCAATGAGCAGTTCTTC. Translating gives CASSYYVGLANEQFF.

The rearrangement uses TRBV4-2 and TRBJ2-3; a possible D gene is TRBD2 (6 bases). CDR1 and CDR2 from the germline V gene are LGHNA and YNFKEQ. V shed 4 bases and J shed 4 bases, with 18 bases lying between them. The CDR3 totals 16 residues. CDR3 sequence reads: CASSLTGLSRSDTQYF. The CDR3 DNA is TGTGCCAGCAGCCTAACGGGACTCTCGCGATCAGATACGCAGTATTTT.

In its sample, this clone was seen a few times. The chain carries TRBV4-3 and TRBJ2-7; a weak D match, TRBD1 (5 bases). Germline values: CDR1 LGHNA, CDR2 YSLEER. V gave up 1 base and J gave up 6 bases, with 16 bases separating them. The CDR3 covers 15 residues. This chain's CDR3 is CASSQAFRGLTEQYF. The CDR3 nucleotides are TGCGCCAGCAGCCAAGCTTTTAGGGGCCTGACCGAGCAGTACTTC.

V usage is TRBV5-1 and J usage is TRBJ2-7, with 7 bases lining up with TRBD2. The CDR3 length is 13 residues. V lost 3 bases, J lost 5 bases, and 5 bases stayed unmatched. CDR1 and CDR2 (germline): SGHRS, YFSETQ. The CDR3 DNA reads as TGCGCCAGCAGCTCGGGAGGAGGGAACGAGCAGTACTTC. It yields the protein CASSSGGGNEQYF.

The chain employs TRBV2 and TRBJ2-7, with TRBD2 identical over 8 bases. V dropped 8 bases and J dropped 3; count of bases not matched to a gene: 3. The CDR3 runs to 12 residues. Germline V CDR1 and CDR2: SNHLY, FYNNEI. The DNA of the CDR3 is TGTGCCAGCCGGACTAGCTTCTACGAGCAGTACTTC. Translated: CASRTSFYEQYF.

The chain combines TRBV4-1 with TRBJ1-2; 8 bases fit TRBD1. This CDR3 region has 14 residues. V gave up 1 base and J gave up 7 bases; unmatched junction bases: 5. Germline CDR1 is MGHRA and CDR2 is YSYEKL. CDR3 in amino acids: CASSQGTGLGGYTF. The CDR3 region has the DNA TGCGCCAGCAGCCAAGGGACAGGGCTAGGTGGCTACACCTTC.

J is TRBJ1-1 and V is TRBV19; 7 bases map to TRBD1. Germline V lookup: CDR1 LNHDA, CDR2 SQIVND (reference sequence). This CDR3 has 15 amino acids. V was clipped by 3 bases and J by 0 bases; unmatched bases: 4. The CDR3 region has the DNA TGTGCCAGTAGTATTGATGACAGGGTGAACACTGAAGCTTTCTTT. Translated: CASSIDDRVNTEAFF. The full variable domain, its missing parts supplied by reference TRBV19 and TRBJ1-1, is DGGITQSPKYLFRKEGQNVTLSCEQNLNHDAMYWYRQDPGQGLRLIYYSQIVNDFQKGDIAEGYSVSREKKESFPLTVTSAQKNPTAFYLCASSIDDRVNTEAFFGQGTRLTVV.

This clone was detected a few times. CDR3 protein: CASSSPLLAGRTDTQYF. In nucleotides, the CDR3 is TGTGCCAGCAGCTCCCCGCTCCTAGCGGGCCGCACAGATACGCAGTATTTT. The genes are TRBV11-3 and TRBJ2-3; 8 positions match TRBD2. Unmatched junction bases numbered 10, after V lost 4 bases and J lost 1 base. Per germline, CDR1 SGHNT and CDR2 YENEEA. The CDR3 consists of 17 residues.

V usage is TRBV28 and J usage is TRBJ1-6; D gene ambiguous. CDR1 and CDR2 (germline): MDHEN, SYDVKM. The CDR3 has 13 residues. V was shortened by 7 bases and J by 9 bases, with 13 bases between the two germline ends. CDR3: CASILGIGSPLHF. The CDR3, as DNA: TGTGCCAGCATACTAGGGATAGGTTCACCCCTCCACTTT. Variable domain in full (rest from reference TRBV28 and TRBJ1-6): DVKVTQSSRYLVKRTGEKVFLECVQDMDHENMFWYRQDPGLGLRLIYFSYDVKMKEKGDIPEGYSVSREKKERFSLILESASTNQTSMYLCASILGIGSPLHFGNGTRLTVT.

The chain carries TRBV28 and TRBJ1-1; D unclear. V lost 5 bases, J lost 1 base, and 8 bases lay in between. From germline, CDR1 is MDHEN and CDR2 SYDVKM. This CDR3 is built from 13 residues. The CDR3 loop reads CASSPPQNTEAFF. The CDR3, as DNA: TGTGCCAGCAGTCCACCACAGAACACTGAAGCTTTCTTT.

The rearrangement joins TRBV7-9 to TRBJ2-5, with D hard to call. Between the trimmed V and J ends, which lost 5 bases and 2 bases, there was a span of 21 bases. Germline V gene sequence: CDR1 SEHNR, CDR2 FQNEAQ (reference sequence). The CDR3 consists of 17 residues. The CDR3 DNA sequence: TGTGCCAGCAGCCCTCCGCCTCGCTTGGCGGTACAAGAGACCCAGTACTTC. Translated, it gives CASSPPPRLAVQETQYF.

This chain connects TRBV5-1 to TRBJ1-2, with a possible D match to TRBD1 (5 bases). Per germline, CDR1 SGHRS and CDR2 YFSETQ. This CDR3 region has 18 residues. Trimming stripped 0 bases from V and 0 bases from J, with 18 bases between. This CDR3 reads CASSLVLPGDPPNYGYTF. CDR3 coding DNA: TGCGCCAGCAGCTTGGTTCTGCCGGGGGACCCCCCTAACTATGGCTACACCTTC.

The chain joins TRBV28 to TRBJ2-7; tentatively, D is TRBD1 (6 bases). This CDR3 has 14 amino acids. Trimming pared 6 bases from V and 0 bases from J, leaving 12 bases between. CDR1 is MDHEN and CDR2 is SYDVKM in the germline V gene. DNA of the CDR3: TGTGCCAGCAGAAGAGCAGGGGTCTCCTACGAGCAGTACTTC. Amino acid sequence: CASRRAGVSYEQYF.

The CDR3 DNA sequence: TGTGCCAGCAACCCCGGGACACACAACTATGGCTACACCTTC. Protein sequence: CASNPGTHNYGYTF. The chain uses TRBV6-5 and TRBJ1-2; possible D gene TRBD1, 6 bases. CDR1 MNHEY and CDR2 SVGAGI come from the germline V gene. Between the trimmed V and J ends, which lost 7 bases and 2 bases, there was a span of 14 bases. The CDR3 length is 14 residues.